A single sample gave rise to the 20 T cell receptor beta chains below, sequenced in a study of T-cell memory formation after mild COVID-19. MiXCR, applied by TCRdb to the 5' RACE reads, yields one record per CDR3 protein. This sample has about 210,000 distinct CDR3 sequences; 25% to 35% occur once, and the top ten carry roughly 10%. Sequencing was performed on PBMCs or a T cell subset sorted from them (not recorded which). The source is an adult woman who had mild COVID-19 (a few samples of this study predate the infection). Cell type and time point are not known.

J is TRBJ2-7 and V is TRBV7-9; perhaps TRBD2 as D (6 bases). The CDR3 is 16 residues long. Germline lookup yields CDR1 SEHNR and CDR2 FQNEAQ (reference sequence). Trimming stripped 4 bases from V and 2 bases from J, with 18 bases between. CDR3 sequence reads: CASSSPSGELTYEQYF. The CDR3 DNA follows: TGTGCCAGCAGCTCCCCCTCGGGGGAGTTGACCTACGAGCAGTACTTC. The whole variable domain, remainder taken from reference TRBV7-9 and TRBJ2-7, is DTGVSQNPRHKITKRGQNVTFRCDPISEHNRLYWYRQTLGQGPEFLTYFQNEAQLEKSRLLSDRFSAERPKGSFSTLEIQRTEQGDSAMYLCASSSPSGELTYEQYFGPGTRLTVT.

This chain uses TRBV5-5 with TRBJ2-6, with 14 bases matching TRBD2. Germline CDR1 and CDR2: SGHKS and YYEKEE (reference sequence). Trimming at V came to 4 bases and at J to 4 bases, leaving 7 bases not matched to a gene. The CDR3 is made up of 18 amino acids. The CDR3 DNA follows: TGTGCCAGCAGCGCGGGACTAGCGGGGGCTTCGGGGGCCAACGTCCTGACTTTC. As protein: CASSAGLAGASGANVLTF.

DNA for the CDR3: TGTGCCACCAGTGATTACCCCCCACAGGGAGGGGTGACAGATACGCAGTATTTT. Its translation is CATSDYPPQGGVTDTQYF. The J gene is TRBJ2-3, the V gene TRBV24-1; D is possibly TRBD2 (7 bases). Trimming took 2 bases from V and 3 from J, leaving 20 bases between them. CDR1 KGHDR and CDR2 SFDVKD come from the germline V gene. This CDR3 contains 18 residues.

The V call is TRBV24-1, the J call TRBJ2-5; TRBD1 aligns across 7 bases. The CDR3 spans 13 residues. Trimming removed 6 bases from V and 4 bases from J; junction bases left unmatched: 4. Germline V CDR1 and CDR2: KGHDR, SFDVKD. The chain's CDR3 is CATSPRTGETQYF. The CDR3 DNA follows: TGTGCCACCAGTCCAAGGACAGGAGAGACCCAGTACTTC.

V gene TRBV20-1 combines with J gene TRBJ1-5; the D is unclear. Trimming pared 0 bases from V and 7 bases from J, leaving 13 bases between. From germline, CDR1 is DFQATT and CDR2 SNEGSKA (reference sequence). This CDR3 contains 14 residues. CDR3 sequence (DNA): TGCAGTGCTAGAGATATAGCGGCCGGGCAGCCCCAGCATTTT. It encodes CSARDIAAGQPQHF.

The chain uses TRBV12-3 or TRBV12-4 and TRBJ2-1, with TRBD1 matching 9 bases. This CDR3 comprises 19 residues. Trimming removed 4 bases from V and 0 bases from J; junction bases left unmatched: 13. DNA of the CDR3: TGTGCCAGCAGTTCCCCGGGACAGGGTCTGAGTACCTCCTACAATGAGCAGTTCTTC. The encoded protein is CASSSPGQGLSTSYNEQFF.

This clonotype was observed a few times. The J gene is TRBJ2-5, the V gene TRBV3-1, with a weak D call TRBD2 (5 bases). The ends were cut back, 2 bases at V and 3 bases at J, with 16 bases in the middle. CDR3 length: 16 amino acids. CDR1 is LGHDT, CDR2 YNNKEL, per germline (reference sequence). CDR3 sequence (DNA): TGTGCCAGCAGCCAACTAACGGGAAGGTTGGAAGAGACCCAGTACTTC. Protein product: CASSQLTGRLEETQYF.

This clonotype came up many times. This chain joins TRBV4-1 and TRBJ1-2; 8 bases fit TRBD1. The CDR3 spans 14 residues. The germline gives CDR1 MGHRA, CDR2 YSYEKL. V gave up 5 bases and J gave up 1 base; unmatched junction bases: 3. CDR3 in DNA: TGCGCCAGCAGCAGAGGACAGGGTAACTATGGCTACACCTTC. Encoded protein: CASSRGQGNYGYTF.

This clonotype was recorded a few times. The chain uses TRBV4-3 and TRBJ2-1; D not resolved. The CDR3 spans 14 residues. Germline-derived CDR1 and CDR2 are LGHNA and YSLEER. Trimming stripped 0 bases from V and 9 bases from J, with 12 bases between. This chain's CDR3 is CASSQDPAVPEQFF. In DNA, the CDR3 is TGCGCCAGCAGCCAAGATCCCGCGGTCCCTGAGCAGTTCTTC.

Remarks on this clonotype: One junction end does not reproduce the germline sequence, and a read error may be involved. The chain recombines TRBV14 with TRBJ2-2; D gene ambiguous. The CDR3 contains 13 residues. Germline values: CDR1 SGHDN, CDR2 FVKESK. In DNA, the CDR3 is TGTGCCAGCAGCCAAGATCCAGCCGGAGAGCTGTTTTTT. It specifies CASSQDPAGELFF. The full variable domain, in which reference TRBV14 and TRBJ2-2 provide the parts outside the CDR3, is EAGVTQFPSHSVIEKGQTVTLRCDPISGHDNLYWYRRVMGKEIKFLLHFVKESKQDESGMPNNRFLAERTGGTYSTLKVQPAELEDSGVYFCASSQDPAGELFFGEGSRLTVL.

V is TRBV27 and J is TRBJ2-7; 8 bases agree with TRBD2. Germline V CDR1 and CDR2: MNHEY, SMNVEV (reference sequence). J was trimmed by 6 bases and V by 3 bases; bases with no gene match: 7. The CDR3 has 14 amino acids. The CDR3 region is CASSLVGTRSEQYF. CDR3 nucleotide sequence: TGTGCCAGCAGTTTGGTCGGGACTAGAAGCGAGCAGTACTTC.

The V gene is TRBV7-2, the J gene TRBJ2-1; 9 nucleotides align to TRBD2. The CDR3 has 14 residues. V lost 6 bases, J lost 7 bases, and 7 bases stayed unmatched. Looked up from germline, CDR1 is SGHTA and CDR2 is FQGNSA. The CDR3 nucleotides read TGTGCCAGCAGGCGGGGGGGTTTTTCTAATGAGCAGTTCTTC. This encodes CASRRGGFSNEQFF. Based on the CDR3 plus reference TRBV7-2 and TRBJ2-1, the full variable domain is GAGVSQSPSNKVTEKGKDVELRCDPISGHTALYWYRQSLGQGLEFLIYFQGNSAPDKSGLPSDRFSAERTGGSVSTLTIQRTQQEDSAVYLCASRRGGFSNEQFFGPGTRLTVL.

The V call is TRBV7-9, the J call TRBJ1-6; 8 nucleotides match TRBD1. The CDR3 runs 15 residues. Trimming cost V 5 bases and J 12 bases; bases outside gene matches: 12. CDR1 SEHNR and CDR2 FQNEAQ come from the germline V gene (reference sequence). The CDR3 DNA reads as TGTGCCAGCAGCATAATCGGGACAGGTCCTGGACCCCTCCACTTT. The encoded protein is CASSIIGTGPGPLHF.

In this sample, this clonotype turned up a few times. The genes are TRBV3-1 and TRBJ2-7; D may be TRBD2 (8 bases). V was shortened by 4 bases and J by 2 bases, with 18 bases between the two germline ends. CDR1 and CDR2 (germline): LGHDT, YNNKEL (reference sequence). This CDR3 has 16 residues. The CDR3 nucleotides are TGTGCCAGCAGCCCAGGGGGTAACGGGAGGGCCTACGAGCAGTACTTC. This translates into CASSPGGNGRAYEQYF.

V gene TRBV7-9 combines with J gene TRBJ2-5, with a possible D match to TRBD1 (5 bases). Germline V CDR1 and CDR2: SEHNR, FQNEAQ (reference sequence). Trimming pared 1 base from V and 3 bases from J, leaving 9 bases between. CDR3 length equals 14 residues. As DNA, the CDR3 is TGTGCCAGCAGCTTAGAGGTACAGGAAGAGACCCAGTACTTC. Translated, it gives CASSLEVQEETQYF.

The CDR3 protein is CASSPGTSSLTEQYF. Written as DNA, the CDR3 is TGTGCCAGCTCCCCCGGGACCTCCTCCTTGACCGAGCAGTACTTC. The V gene is TRBV18, the J gene TRBJ2-7; D possibly uses TRBD1 or TRBD2 (5 bases each). This CDR3 is 15 amino acids long. The V end lost 6 bases, the J end lost 6 bases, and 21 bases lay between the germline ends. Germline V gene sequence: CDR1 KGHSH, CDR2 LQKENI. The whole variable domain, remainder taken from reference TRBV18 and TRBJ2-7, is NAGVMQNPRHLVRRRGQEARLRCSPMKGHSHVYWYRQLPEEGLKFMVYLQKENIIDESGMPKERFSAEFPKEGPSILRIQQVVRGDSAAYFCASSPGTSSLTEQYFGPGTRLTVT.

This clonotype was seen a handful of times. This chain links TRBV12-3 or TRBV12-4 with TRBJ1-2; D not certain. The CDR3 has 13 residues. V lost 3 bases, J lost 0 bases, and 5 bases lay in between. Here the CDR3 DNA reads TGTGCCAGCAGTTTTGTACCTAACTATGGCTACACCTTC. It yields the protein CASSFVPNYGYTF.

The V gene is TRBV20-1, the J gene TRBJ2-7, with D perhaps matching TRBD1 or TRBD2 (5 bases each). V gave up 0 bases and J gave up 7 bases, with 13 bases separating them. The CDR3 spans 13 residues. From germline, CDR1 is DFQATT and CDR2 SNEGSKA (reference sequence). The CDR3 DNA reads TGCAGTGCTAGAGATCATCAGGGACCGGAGCAGTACTTC. This translates into CSARDHQGPEQYF.

V usage is TRBV6-6 and J usage is TRBJ1-1; no clear D gene. Germline loops: CDR1 MNHNY, CDR2 SVGAGI (reference sequence). Trimming took 2 bases from V and 5 from J, leaving 9 bases between them. The CDR3 length is 13 residues. The CDR3 nucleotides are TGTGCCAGCAGTTACCTCCGGGAGACTGAAGCTTTCTTT. This encodes CASSYLRETEAFF.

The V call is TRBV12-3 or TRBV12-4, the J call TRBJ2-1; 8 bases align to TRBD1. Unmatched junction bases numbered 7, after V lost 4 bases and J lost 8 bases. CDR3 size: 14 residues. The CDR3 bases are TGTGCCAGCAGTTCCCCTTTACAGGGGGATGAGCAGTTCTTC. Protein product: CASSSPLQGDEQFF.